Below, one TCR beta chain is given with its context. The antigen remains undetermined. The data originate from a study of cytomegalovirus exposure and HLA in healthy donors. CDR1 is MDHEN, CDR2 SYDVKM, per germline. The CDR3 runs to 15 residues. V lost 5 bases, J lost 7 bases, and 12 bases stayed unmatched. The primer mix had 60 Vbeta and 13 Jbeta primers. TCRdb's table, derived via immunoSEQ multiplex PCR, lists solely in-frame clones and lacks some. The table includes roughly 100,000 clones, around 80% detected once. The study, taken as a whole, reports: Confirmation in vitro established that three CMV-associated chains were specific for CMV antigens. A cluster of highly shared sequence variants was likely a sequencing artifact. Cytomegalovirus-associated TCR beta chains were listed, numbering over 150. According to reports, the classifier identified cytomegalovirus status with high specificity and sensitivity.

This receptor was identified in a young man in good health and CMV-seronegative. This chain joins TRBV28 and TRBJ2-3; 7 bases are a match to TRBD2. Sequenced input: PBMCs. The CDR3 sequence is CASSPGGRSMNTQYF. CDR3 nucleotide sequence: TGTGCCAGCAGTCCGGGAGGACGGAGTATGAATACGCAGTATTTT.